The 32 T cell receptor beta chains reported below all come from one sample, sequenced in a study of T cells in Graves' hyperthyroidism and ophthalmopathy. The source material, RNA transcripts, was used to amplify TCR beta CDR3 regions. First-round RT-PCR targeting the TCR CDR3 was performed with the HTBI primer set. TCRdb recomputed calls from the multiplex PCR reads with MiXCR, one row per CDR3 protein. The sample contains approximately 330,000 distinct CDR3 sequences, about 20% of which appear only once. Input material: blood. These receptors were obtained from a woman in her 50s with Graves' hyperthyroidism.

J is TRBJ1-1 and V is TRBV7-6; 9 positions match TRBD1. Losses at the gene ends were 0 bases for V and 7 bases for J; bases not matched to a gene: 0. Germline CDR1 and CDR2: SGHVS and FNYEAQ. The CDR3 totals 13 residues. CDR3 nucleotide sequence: TGTGCCAGCAGCTTAGCGGGACAGGGTGAAGCTTTCTTT. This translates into CASSLAGQGEAFF.

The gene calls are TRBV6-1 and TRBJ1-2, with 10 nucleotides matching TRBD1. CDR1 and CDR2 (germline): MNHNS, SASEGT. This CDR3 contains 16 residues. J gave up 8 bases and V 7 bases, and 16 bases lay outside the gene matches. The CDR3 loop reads CASNPGQGYTLGGYTF. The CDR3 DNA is TGTGCCAGCAATCCGGGACAGGGGTACACTCTGGGGGGCTACACCTTC.

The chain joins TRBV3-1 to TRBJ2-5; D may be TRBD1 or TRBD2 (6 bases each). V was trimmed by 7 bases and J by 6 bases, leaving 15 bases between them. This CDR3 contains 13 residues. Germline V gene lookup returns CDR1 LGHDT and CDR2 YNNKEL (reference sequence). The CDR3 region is CASTHGGGQTQYF. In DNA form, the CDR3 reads TGTGCCAGCACCCACGGGGGCGGCCAGACCCAGTACTTC.

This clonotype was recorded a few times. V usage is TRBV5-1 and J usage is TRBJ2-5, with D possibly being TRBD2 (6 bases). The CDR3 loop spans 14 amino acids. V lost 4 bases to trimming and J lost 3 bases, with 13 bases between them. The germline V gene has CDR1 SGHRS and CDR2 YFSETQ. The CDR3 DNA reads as TGCGCCAGCAGCCTGGGGCGGGATGAAGAGACCCAGTACTTC. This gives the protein CASSLGRDEETQYF.

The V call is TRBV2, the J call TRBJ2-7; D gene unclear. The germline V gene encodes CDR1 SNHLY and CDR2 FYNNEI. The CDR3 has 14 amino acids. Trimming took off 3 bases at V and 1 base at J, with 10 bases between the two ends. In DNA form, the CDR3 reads TGTGCCAGCAGTGAGTTCCTAACGTCCTACGAGCAGTACTTC. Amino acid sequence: CASSEFLTSYEQYF.

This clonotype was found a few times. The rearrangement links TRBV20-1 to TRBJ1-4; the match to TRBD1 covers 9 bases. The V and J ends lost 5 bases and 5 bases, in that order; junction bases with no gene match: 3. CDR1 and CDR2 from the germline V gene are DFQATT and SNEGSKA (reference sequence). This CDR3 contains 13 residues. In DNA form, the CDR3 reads TGCAGTGCTCAAACAGGGGGCAATGAAAAACTGTTTTTT. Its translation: CSAQTGGNEKLFF.

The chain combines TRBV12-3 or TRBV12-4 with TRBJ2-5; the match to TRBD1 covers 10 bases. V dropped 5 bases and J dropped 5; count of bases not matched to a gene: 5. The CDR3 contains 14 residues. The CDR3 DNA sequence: TGTGCCAGCAGTACGAGACAGGGGGCCGAGACCCAGTACTTC. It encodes CASSTRQGAETQYF.

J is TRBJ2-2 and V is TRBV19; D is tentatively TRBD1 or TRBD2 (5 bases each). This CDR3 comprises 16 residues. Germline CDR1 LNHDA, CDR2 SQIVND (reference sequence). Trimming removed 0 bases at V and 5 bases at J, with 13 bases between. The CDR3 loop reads CASSIDPGTGTGELFF. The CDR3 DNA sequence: TGTGCCAGTAGTATAGACCCAGGGACGGGGACCGGGGAGCTGTTTTTT.

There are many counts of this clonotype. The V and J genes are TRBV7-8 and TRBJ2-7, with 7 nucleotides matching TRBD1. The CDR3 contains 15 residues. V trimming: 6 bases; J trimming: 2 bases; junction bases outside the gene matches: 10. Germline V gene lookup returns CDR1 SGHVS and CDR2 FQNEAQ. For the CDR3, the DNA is TGTGCCAGCAGTCTAGCTCAGGGGGACCCCTACGAGCAGTACTTC. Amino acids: CASSLAQGDPYEQYF.

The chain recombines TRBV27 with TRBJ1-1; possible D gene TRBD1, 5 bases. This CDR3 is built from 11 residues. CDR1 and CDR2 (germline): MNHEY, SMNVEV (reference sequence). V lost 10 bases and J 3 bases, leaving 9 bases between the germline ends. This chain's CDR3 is CATRDYTEAFF. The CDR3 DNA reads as TGTGCCACCAGGGATTACACTGAAGCTTTCTTT.

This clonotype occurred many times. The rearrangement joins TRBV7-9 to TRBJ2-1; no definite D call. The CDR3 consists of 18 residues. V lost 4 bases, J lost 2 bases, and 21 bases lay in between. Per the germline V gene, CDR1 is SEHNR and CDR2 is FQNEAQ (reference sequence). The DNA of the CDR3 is TGTGCCAGCAGCTCGATCGGCTCGAAGCCGTTACCCTACAATGAGCAGTTCTTC. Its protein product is CASSSIGSKPLPYNEQFF. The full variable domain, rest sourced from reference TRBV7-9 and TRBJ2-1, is DTGVSQNPRHKITKRGQNVTFRCDPISEHNRLYWYRQTLGQGPEFLTYFQNEAQLEKSRLLSDRFSAERPKGSFSTLEIQRTEQGDSAMYLCASSSIGSKPLPYNEQFFGPGTRLTVL.

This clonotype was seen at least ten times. The CDR3 here is CASSSHPETEAFF. The CDR3 bases are TGTGCCAGCAGCTCACATCCGGAGACTGAAGCTTTCTTT. This sequence joins TRBV7-3 and TRBJ1-1, with no clear D. This CDR3 region has 13 residues. CDR1 is SGHTA, CDR2 FQGTGA, per germline. The V and J ends lost 4 bases and 5 bases respectively, with 11 bases between them. The full variable domain, in which reference TRBV7-3 and TRBJ1-1 provide the parts outside the CDR3, is GAGVSQTPSNKVTEKGKYVELRCDPISGHTALYWYRQSLGQGPEFLIYFQGTGAADDSGLPNDRFFAVRPEGSVSTLKIQRTERGDSAVYLCASSSHPETEAFFGQGTRLTVV.

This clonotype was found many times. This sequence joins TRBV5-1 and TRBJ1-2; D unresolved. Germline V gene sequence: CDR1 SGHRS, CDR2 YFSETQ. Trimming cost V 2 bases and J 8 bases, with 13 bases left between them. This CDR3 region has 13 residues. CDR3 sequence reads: CASSFDTVRGYTF. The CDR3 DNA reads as TGCGCCAGCAGCTTTGACACGGTGCGGGGCTACACCTTC.

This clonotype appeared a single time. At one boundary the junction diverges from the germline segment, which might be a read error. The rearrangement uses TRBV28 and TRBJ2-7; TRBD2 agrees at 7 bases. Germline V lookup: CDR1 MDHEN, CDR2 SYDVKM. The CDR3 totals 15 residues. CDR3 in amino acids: CVSSSAERGSYEQYF. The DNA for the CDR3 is TGTGTCAGCAGTTCCGCCGAGCGGGGCTCCTACGAGCAGTACTTC.

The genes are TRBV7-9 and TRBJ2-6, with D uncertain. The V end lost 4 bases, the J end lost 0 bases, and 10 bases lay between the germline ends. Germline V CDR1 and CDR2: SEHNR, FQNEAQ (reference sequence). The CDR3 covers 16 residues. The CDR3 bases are TGTGCCAGCAGCTCACTCCTACGCTCTGGGGCCAACGTCCTGACTTTC. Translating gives CASSSLLRSGANVLTF. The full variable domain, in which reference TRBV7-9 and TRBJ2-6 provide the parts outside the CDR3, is DTGVSQNPRHKITKRGQNVTFRCDPISEHNRLYWYRQTLGQGPEFLTYFQNEAQLEKSRLLSDRFSAERPKGSFSTLEIQRTEQGDSAMYLCASSSLLRSGANVLTFGAGSRLTVL.

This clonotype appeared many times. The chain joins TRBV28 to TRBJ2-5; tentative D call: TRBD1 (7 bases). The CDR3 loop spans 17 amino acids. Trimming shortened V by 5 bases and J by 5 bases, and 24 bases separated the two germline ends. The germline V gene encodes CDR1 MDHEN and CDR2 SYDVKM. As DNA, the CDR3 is TGTGCCAGCAGTCCTCCGGGACAGAGAAACCGGGGGGAGACCCAGTACTTC. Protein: CASSPPGQRNRGETQYF.

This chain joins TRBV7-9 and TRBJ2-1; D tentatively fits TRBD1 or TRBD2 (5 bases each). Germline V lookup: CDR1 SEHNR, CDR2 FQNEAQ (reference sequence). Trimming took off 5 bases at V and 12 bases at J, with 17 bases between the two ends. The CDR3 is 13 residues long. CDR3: CASSPRDGYSQFF. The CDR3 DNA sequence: TGTGCCAGCAGCCCCCGGGACGGTTATTCGCAGTTCTTC.

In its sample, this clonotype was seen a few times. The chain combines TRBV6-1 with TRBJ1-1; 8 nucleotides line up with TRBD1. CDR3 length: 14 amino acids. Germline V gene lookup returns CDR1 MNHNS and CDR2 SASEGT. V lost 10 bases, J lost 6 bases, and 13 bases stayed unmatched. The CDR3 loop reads CATTAGQGWAEAFF. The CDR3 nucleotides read TGTGCCACCACCGCTGGACAGGGTTGGGCTGAAGCTTTCTTT.

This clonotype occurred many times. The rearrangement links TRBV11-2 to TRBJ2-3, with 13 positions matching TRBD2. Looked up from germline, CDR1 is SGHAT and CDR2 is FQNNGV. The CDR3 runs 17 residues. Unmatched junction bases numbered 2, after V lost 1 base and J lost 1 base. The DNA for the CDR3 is TGTGCCAGCAGCTTAGGGACTAGCGGGGGACGCACAGATACGCAGTATTTT. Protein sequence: CASSLGTSGGRTDTQYF.

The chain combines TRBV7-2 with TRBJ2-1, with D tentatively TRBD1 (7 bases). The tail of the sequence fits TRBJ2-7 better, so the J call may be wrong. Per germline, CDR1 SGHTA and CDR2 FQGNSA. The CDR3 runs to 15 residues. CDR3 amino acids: CASSLGGDSYNEQYF. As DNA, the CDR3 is TGTGCCAGCAGCTTAGGGGGGGACAGTTACAATGAGCAGTACTTC.

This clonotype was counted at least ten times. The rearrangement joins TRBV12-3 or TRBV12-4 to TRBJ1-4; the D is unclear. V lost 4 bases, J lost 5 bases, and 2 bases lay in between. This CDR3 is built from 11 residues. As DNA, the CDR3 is TGTGCCAGCAGTTCCAATGAAAAACTGTTTTTT. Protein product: CASSSNEKLFF.

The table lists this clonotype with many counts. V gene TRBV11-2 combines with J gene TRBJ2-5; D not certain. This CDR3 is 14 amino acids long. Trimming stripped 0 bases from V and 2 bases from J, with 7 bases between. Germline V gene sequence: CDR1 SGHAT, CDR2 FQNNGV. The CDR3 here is CASSLDSGQETQYF. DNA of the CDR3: TGTGCCAGCAGCTTAGACTCTGGGCAAGAGACCCAGTACTTC.

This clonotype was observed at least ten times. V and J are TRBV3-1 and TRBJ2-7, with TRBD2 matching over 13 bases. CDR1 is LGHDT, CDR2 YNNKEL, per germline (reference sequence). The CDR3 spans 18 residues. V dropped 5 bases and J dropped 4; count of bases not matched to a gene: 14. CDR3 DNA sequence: TGTGCCAGCAGCGGCCCCGGGACAGCGGGACTAGCGGGATACGAGCAGTACTTC. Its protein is CASSGPGTAGLAGYEQYF.

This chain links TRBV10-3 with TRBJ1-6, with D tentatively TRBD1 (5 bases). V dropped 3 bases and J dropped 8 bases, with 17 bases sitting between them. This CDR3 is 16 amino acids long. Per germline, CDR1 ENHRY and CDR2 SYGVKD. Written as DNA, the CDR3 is TGTGCCATCAGTGATCCGGTGGGGGGTAGTGATTCACCCCTCCACTTT. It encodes CAISDPVGGSDSPLHF.

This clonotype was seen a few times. The CDR3 reads CSVGLVEAFF. As DNA, the CDR3 is TGCAGCGTGGGCCTCGTTGAAGCTTTCTTT. This chain joins TRBV29-1 and TRBJ1-1; D unresolved. Looked up from germline, CDR1 is SQVTM and CDR2 is ANQGSEA. V lost 6 bases, J lost 7 bases, and 9 bases lay in between. CDR3 length: 10 residues. The variable domain in full, completed from reference TRBV29-1 and TRBJ1-1, reads SAVISQKPSRDICQRGTSLTIQCQVDSQVTMMFWYRQQPGQSLTLIATANQGSEATYESGFVIDKFPISRPNLTFSTLTVSNMSPEDSSIYLCSVGLVEAFFGQGTRLTVV.

The CDR3 bases are TGCGCCAGCAGTCTTAGGGAGGTGGAGACCCAGTACTTC. Translated: CASSLREVETQYF. The chain combines TRBV4-1 with TRBJ2-5; tentatively, D is TRBD2 (6 bases). CDR3 length: 13 residues. CDR1 is MGHRA, CDR2 YSYEKL, per germline. Between the trimmed V and J ends, which lost 6 bases and 5 bases, there was a span of 13 bases.

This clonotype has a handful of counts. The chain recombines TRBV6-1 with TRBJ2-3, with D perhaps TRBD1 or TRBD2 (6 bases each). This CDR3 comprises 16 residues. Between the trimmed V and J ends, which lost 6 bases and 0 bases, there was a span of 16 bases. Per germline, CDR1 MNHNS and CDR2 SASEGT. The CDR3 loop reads CASSPPWGASTDTQYF. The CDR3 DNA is TGTGCCAGCAGCCCCCCGTGGGGGGCTAGCACAGATACGCAGTATTTT.

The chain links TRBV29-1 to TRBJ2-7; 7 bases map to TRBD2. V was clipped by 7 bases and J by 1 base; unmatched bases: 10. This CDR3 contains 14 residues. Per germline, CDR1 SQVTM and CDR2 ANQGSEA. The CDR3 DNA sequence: TGCAGCGCCCGAGGCGGTAGCGGGTCCTACGAGCAGTACTTC. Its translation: CSARGGSGSYEQYF.

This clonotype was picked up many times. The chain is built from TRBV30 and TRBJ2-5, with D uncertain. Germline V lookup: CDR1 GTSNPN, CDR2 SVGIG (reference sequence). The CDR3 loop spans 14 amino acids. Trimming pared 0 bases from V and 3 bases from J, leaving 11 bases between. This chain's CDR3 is CAWSVPGIKETQYF. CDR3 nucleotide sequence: TGTGCCTGGAGTGTGCCGGGCATCAAAGAGACCCAGTACTTC.

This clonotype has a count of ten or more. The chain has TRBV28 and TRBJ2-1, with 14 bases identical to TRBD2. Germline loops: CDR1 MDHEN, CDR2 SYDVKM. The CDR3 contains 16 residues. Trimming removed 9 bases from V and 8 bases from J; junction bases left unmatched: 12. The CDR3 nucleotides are TGTGCCAGTTTCCCGGGCGGGACTAGCGGGAGCTATGAGCAGTTCTTC. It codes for CASFPGGTSGSYEQFF. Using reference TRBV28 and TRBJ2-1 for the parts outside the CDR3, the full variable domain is DVKVTQSSRYLVKRTGEKVFLECVQDMDHENMFWYRQDPGLGLRLIYFSYDVKMKEKGDIPEGYSVSREKKERFSLILESASTNQTSMYLCASFPGGTSGSYEQFFGPGTRLTVL.

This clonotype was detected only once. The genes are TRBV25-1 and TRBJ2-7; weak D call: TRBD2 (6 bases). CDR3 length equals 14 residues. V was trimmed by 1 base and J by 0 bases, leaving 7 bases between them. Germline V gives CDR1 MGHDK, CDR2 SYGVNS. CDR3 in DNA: TGTGCCAGCAGTGAATCCGGGAGCTCCTACGAGCAGTACTTC. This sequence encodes CASSESGSSYEQYF.

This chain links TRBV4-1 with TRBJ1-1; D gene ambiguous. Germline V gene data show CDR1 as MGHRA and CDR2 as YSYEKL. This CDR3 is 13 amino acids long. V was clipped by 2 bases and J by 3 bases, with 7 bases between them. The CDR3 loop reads CASSQHTHTEAFF. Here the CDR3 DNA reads TGCGCCAGCAGCCAACACACTCACACTGAAGCTTTCTTT.